The T cell receptor (beta chain) described here comes from a study of T cell responses to AZD1222 COVID-19 vaccine (dated by TCRdb to the early 2020s). For the wider study: Because spike-specific TCR depth and breadth did not differ between the two schedules, AZD1222 recipients who got a second dose at roughly 4 weeks were pooled with those who got a second dose at roughly 12 weeks. TCR sequencing covered roughly 230 trial participants: about 210 given two doses of AZD1222 and around 25 given two doses of MenACWY control vaccine. Enrollment into the trials was organized by age into subgroups of 18-55, 56-69 and 70-plus years, and those subgroups contained about 160, 30 and 59 TCR-sequenced participants, respectively. General findings and caveats noted by the study authors: Conclusions about previously exposed vaccinees were limited because only 5 or 6 AZD1222 recipients were SARS-CoV-2 seropositive at baseline. Epitopes outside the regions mutated in the B.1.351 and B.1.1.7 variants were reportedly recognized by nearly half of the unique spike-specific TCRs. The whole spike protein was spanned by vaccine-associated CD4 TCRs, and dominant responses were seen in regions 160-218 and 743-854. After two AZD1222 doses, both the breadth and the depth of spike-specific TCRs were significantly higher than at day 0 and than in MenACWY recipients. The 56-69-year group was small, and its depth increase did not reach significance, likely because of low power. Participants were mostly white British, with more females than males. The authors suggested clonal diversity may have been underestimated. Because no samples from the day 14 peak response were available, repertoires could be characterized only after the peak T cell response.

Worth noting for this clone: Its specific antigen is unknown. Base qualities are not recorded, but no much larger clone differs from it by a single base.

The CDR3 regions of human TCRbeta chains were analyzed by immunosequencing. The study's processing was this. Repertoire TCRs were checked for matches against a reference library of SARS-CoV-2-specific TCRs that had been generated using the MIRA antigen-specificity platform. Breadth was defined as the fraction of unique TCRs that were SARS-CoV-2-associated, and depth was defined as the fraction of total T cells that were SARS-CoV-2-associated. Each spike-specific TCR was assigned to its reactive spike region and to a CD4 or CD8 class using the MIRA data. Log10-transformed breadth and depth values were compared by one-way ANOVA with Sidak's multiple comparisons tests. The table was pulled from immuneACCESS by TCRdb, which kept in-frame rearrangements only. Such tables lose some clones; where checked, under half of the loss comes from unresolved V genes, and the rest has no known cause. That table supplies the V and J calls and clone size; D and trimming were determined from the DNA. This sample holds about 130,000 clones; about 90% were observed only once. The ten largest clones take up over 1.5% of the sample.

The germline ends are 8 bases apart after V is trimmed by 4 bases and J by 4 bases. CDR1 MRHNA and CDR2 SNTAGT are derived from the germline V gene. CDR3 length: 14 amino acids, cysteine to phenylalanine. The CDR3 DNA has 42 bases and is translated from base 1. This sample's time point label indicates: baseline before first vaccination. The vaccinee samples were drawn from two UK trials, COV001 and COV002, one of which was a single-blind randomized controlled phase 2/3 trial testing AZD1222 (ChAdOx1 nCoV-19) in healthy adults. Trial participant PBMC samples were collected at day 0 and day 28 after the second dose for TCRbeta chain sequencing.

The sequencing used peripheral blood, collected on day 0 of AZD1222 vaccination. The chain uses TRBV6-4 and TRBJ2-6, with no reliable assignment of the D segment. The origin of this receptor is an adult in good health. The nucleotide sequence reads TGTGCCAGCAGTGTTGTTGTCGGGGCCAACGTCCTGACTTTC. This is translated as CASSVVVGANVLTF.